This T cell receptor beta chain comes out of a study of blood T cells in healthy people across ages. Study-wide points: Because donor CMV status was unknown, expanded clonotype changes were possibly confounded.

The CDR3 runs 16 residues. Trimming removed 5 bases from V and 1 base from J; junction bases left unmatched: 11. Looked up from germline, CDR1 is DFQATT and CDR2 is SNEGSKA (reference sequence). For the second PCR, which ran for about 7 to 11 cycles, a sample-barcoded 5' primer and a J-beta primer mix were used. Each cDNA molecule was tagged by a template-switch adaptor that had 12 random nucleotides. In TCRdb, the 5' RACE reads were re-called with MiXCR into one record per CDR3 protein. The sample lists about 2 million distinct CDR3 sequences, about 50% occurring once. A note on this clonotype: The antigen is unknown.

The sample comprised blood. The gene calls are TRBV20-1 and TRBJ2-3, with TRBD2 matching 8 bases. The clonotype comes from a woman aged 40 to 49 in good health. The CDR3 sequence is CSALRRTSRRTDTQYF. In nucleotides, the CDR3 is TGCAGTGCTCTCCGTCGGACTAGCCGACGCACAGATACGCAGTATTTT.